The rows below give T cell receptor beta chains drawn from one sample of a study of blood T cell repertoires in COVID-19. Using immunoSEQ multiplex PCR, the repertoire was profiled, and TCRdb retains in-frame clones only, with some absent. The repertoire holds roughly 250,000 clones, with 83% as singletons. Sequenced material: peripheral blood. The receptors here all came from a human donor in a cohort sampled during active COVID-19. Both conserved end residues are part of each CDR3. The order of the fields is clone size, D gene, V gene, J gene, CDR3 protein, CDR3 DNA. The D gene is left open where the match is weak. The listing skips clone size in some rows; elsewhere it reads once, few, many or a size class.

-	-	TRBV7-9	TRBJ1-2	CASSPAGFGGYTF	TGTGCCAGCAGCCCCGCAGGGTTTGGAGGCTACACCTTC
-	TRBD2	TRBV7-2	TRBJ2-2	CASSPSGEPGGELFF	TGTGCCAGCAGCCCGAGCGGGGAGCCTGGCGGGGAGCTGTTTTTT
-	-	TRBV21-1	TRBJ1-2	CASISTGGSRGYTF	TGTGCCAGCATCTCGACAGGAGGTTCTCGGGGCTACACCTTC
-	-	TRBV29-1	TRBJ2-2	CSVPGQIGELFF	TGCAGCGTCCCCGGACAGATCGGGGAGCTGTTTTTT
-	TRBD1	TRBV18	TRBJ2-7	CASSPRSDRGLHEQYF	TGTGCCAGCTCACCACGTTCCGACAGGGGGCTGCACGAGCAGTACTTC
-	TRBD1	TRBV27	TRBJ1-4	CASSGADRVVGEKLFF	TGTGCCAGCAGTGGGGCCGACAGGGTAGTAGGTGAAAAACTGTTTTTT
-	-	TRBV6-5	TRBJ2-5	CASSYNSNQETQYF	TGTGCCAGCAGTTACAACAGCAACCAAGAGACCCAGTACTTC
-	-	TRBV11-2	TRBJ2-1	CASSLNRRGGVRNNEQFF	TGTGCCAGCAGCTTAAATCGTAGGGGGGGAGTCAGGAACAATGAGCAGTTCTTC
-	TRBD1	TRBV5-1	TRBJ2-7	CASSWGQGSYEQYF	TGCGCCAGCAGCTGGGGACAGGGCTCCTACGAGCAGTACTTC
few	-	TRBV28	TRBJ1-2	CASGLPRDYDSYGYTF	TGTGCCAGCGGCCTACCGAGGGACTATGATAGCTATGGCTACACCTTC
few	-	TRBV2	TRBJ1-5	CASSVSESQPQHF	TGTGCCAGCAGTGTATCCGAGTCCCAGCCCCAGCATTTT
few	-	TRBV11-2	TRBJ1-2	CASSLEAGWYGYTF	TGTGCCAGCAGCTTAGAGGCAGGGTGGTATGGCTACACCTTC
-	-	TRBV5-1	TRBJ1-2	CASSFGSGLFAANYGYTF	TGCGCCAGCAGCTTTGGTTCCGGGTTGTTTGCAGCTAACTATGGCTACACCTTC
-	TRBD2	TRBV6-5	TRBJ2-3	CASSRGLATDTQYF	TGTGCCAGCAGCCGGGGACTAGCCACAGATACGCAGTATTTT
once	-	TRBV27	TRBJ2-1	CASSSQGYNEQFF	TGTGCCAGCAGTTCCCAGGGCTACAATGAGCAGTTCTTC
-	-	TRBV20-1	TRBJ2-5	CSAAGTETQYF	TGCAGTGCGGCGGGCACAGAGACCCAGTACTTC